A selection of T cell receptor beta chains follows, all from one sample in a study of shared clonotypes between healthy human individuals. Sequencing used immunoSEQ multiplex PCR; TCRdb keeps in-frame clones, though not all of them. The sample lists hundreds of thousands of clones, around four fifths occurring once. What was sequenced was memory CD4+ T cells sorted from blood. The receptors come from a woman aged 30 to 39 in good health. Each CDR3 is given with its conserved first and last residue. A D gene is named only where the DNA matches it firmly. Size is omitted from some rows. Given values are once, few, many or a class for expanded clones.

abundance: -
j_gene: TRBJ2-3
d_gene: TRBD1
v_gene: TRBV5-4
CDR3nt: TGTGCCAGCAGCTTGAGACAGGGGGGCACAGATACGCAGTATTTT
CDR3aa: CASSLRQGGTDTQYF

abundance: -
j_gene: TRBJ2-7
d_gene: TRBD1
v_gene: TRBV25-1
CDR3nt: TGTGCCAGCAGTGAATCGCCCGTTCGGGACAGGGGTTTCTACGAGCAGTACTTC
CDR3aa: CASSESPVRDRGFYEQYF

abundance: -
j_gene: TRBJ2-7
d_gene: -
v_gene: TRBV7-9
CDR3nt: TGTGCCAGCAGCCTTGGGGTGAGCTACGAGCAGTACTTC
CDR3aa: CASSLGVSYEQYF

abundance: -
j_gene: TRBJ2-2
d_gene: TRBD2
v_gene: TRBV7-9
CDR3nt: TGTGCCAGCAGCTCGGAGCTAGCGGGAGTTGGAACCGGGGAGCTGTTTTTT
CDR3aa: CASSSELAGVGTGELFF

abundance: -
j_gene: TRBJ2-1
d_gene: -
v_gene: TRBV11-2
CDR3nt: TGTGCCAGCAGCTTAGTACGGGAGGAGCAGTTCTTC
CDR3aa: CASSLVREEQFF

abundance: -
j_gene: TRBJ2-7
d_gene: -
v_gene: TRBV2
CDR3nt: TGTGCCAGCAGTGAAGCGCTAGCGCTAAGCTCCTACGAGCAGTACTTC
CDR3aa: CASSEALALSSYEQYF

abundance: few
j_gene: TRBJ2-7
d_gene: TRBD1
v_gene: TRBV11-2
CDR3nt: TGTGCCAGCAGCGCCGACCGGGACAGGGGCTACGAGCAGTACTTC
CDR3aa: CASSADRDRGYEQYF

abundance: -
j_gene: TRBJ1-1
d_gene: -
v_gene: TRBV10-1
CDR3nt: TGCGCCAGCTCACCGCGGGGGACGGTGAACACTGAAGCTTTCTTT
CDR3aa: CASSPRGTVNTEAFF

abundance: -
j_gene: TRBJ1-5
d_gene: -
v_gene: TRBV7-9
CDR3nt: TGTGCCAGCAGCAAGGACAGCATCAATCAGCCCCAGCATTTT
CDR3aa: CASSKDSINQPQHF

abundance: -
j_gene: TRBJ1-1
d_gene: -
v_gene: TRBV5-1
CDR3nt: TGCGCCAGCAGCTTACTCGCCGGGGACACTGAAGCTTTCTTT
CDR3aa: CASSLLAGDTEAFF

abundance: -
j_gene: TRBJ2-7
d_gene: -
v_gene: TRBV21-1
CDR3nt: TGTGCCAGCAGCAAAGACAAGGCCTACGAGCAGTACTTC
CDR3aa: CASSKDKAYEQYF

abundance: -
j_gene: TRBJ2-1
d_gene: -
v_gene: TRBV11-2
CDR3nt: TGTGCCAGCAGCTACAGGGTTAGCTCCTACAATGAGCAGTTCTTC
CDR3aa: CASSYRVSSYNEQFF

abundance: once
j_gene: TRBJ2-7
d_gene: -
v_gene: TRBV4-1
CDR3nt: TGCGCCAGCAGCCAAGTTGCCCCTCTCGAGCAGTACTTC
CDR3aa: CASSQVAPLEQYF

abundance: -
j_gene: TRBJ2-7
d_gene: -
v_gene: TRBV6-6
CDR3nt: TGTGCCAGCAGTTACACGTATCCCACTTACGAGCAGTACTTC
CDR3aa: CASSYTYPTYEQYF

abundance: -
j_gene: TRBJ1-4
d_gene: -
v_gene: TRBV29-1
CDR3nt: TGCAGCGTTGAGACGCGTAATGAAAAACTGTTTTTT
CDR3aa: CSVETRNEKLFF

abundance: -
j_gene: TRBJ2-7
d_gene: -
v_gene: TRBV11-2
CDR3nt: TGTGCCAGCAGCTTAACTACAGGCGTCTCCTACGAGCAGTACTTC
CDR3aa: CASSLTTGVSYEQYF

abundance: -
j_gene: TRBJ2-7
d_gene: TRBD2
v_gene: TRBV28
CDR3nt: TGTGCCAGCAGTTCGGGGGGCTACGAGCAGTACTTC
CDR3aa: CASSSGGYEQYF

abundance: -
j_gene: TRBJ2-7
d_gene: TRBD2
v_gene: TRBV9
CDR3nt: TGTGCCAGCAGCCCTGGAGCGGGAGGTCCCTACGAGCAGTACTTC
CDR3aa: CASSPGAGGPYEQYF

abundance: -
j_gene: TRBJ2-7
d_gene: -
v_gene: TRBV11-1
CDR3nt: TGTGCCAGCAGCCGGCCTTCTACTTCCTACGAGCAGTACTTC
CDR3aa: CASSRPSTSYEQYF

abundance: -
j_gene: TRBJ2-3
d_gene: TRBD2
v_gene: TRBV19
CDR3nt: TGTGCCAGTAGTGTGCCGGGACTAGCGGGAGGGCGAGATACGCAGTATTTT
CDR3aa: CASSVPGLAGGRDTQYF

abundance: once
j_gene: TRBJ2-1
d_gene: TRBD2
v_gene: TRBV27
CDR3nt: TGTGCCAGCAGTTTAGGACTAGCGGGGGTAATTCGGGAGCAGTTCTTC
CDR3aa: CASSLGLAGVIREQFF

abundance: many
j_gene: TRBJ1-1
d_gene: -
v_gene: TRBV11-1
CDR3nt: TGTGCCAGCAGCCGACAGCGCGACACTGAAGCTTTCTTT
CDR3aa: CASSRQRDTEAFF

abundance: once
j_gene: TRBJ1-5
d_gene: -
v_gene: TRBV6-5
CDR3nt: TGTGCCAGCAGTCCCCGACAGGCCAATCAGCCCCAGCATTTT
CDR3aa: CASSPRQANQPQHF

abundance: few
j_gene: TRBJ1-2
d_gene: TRBD1
v_gene: TRBV29-1
CDR3nt: TGCAGCGTTGAAGAGAAGGGGGCGTGGGGCTACACCTTC
CDR3aa: CSVEEKGAWGYTF

abundance: few
j_gene: TRBJ2-1
d_gene: TRBD1
v_gene: TRBV7-9
CDR3nt: TGTGCCAGCAGCTTATGGGACAGGGGGTTCAATGAGCAGTTCTTC
CDR3aa: CASSLWDRGFNEQFF

abundance: -
j_gene: TRBJ2-4
d_gene: TRBD2
v_gene: TRBV2
CDR3nt: TGTGCCAGCAGTGCCGGAGCGGGAGCTGGAAACATTCAGTACTTC
CDR3aa: CASSAGAGAGNIQYF

abundance: -
j_gene: TRBJ2-5
d_gene: -
v_gene: TRBV11-2
CDR3nt: TGTGCCAGCAGCCAACACCCTCGGGAGACCCAGTACTTC
CDR3aa: CASSQHPRETQYF

abundance: -
j_gene: TRBJ2-3
d_gene: -
v_gene: TRBV27
CDR3nt: TGTGCCAGCAGCCGATTTAGCCGCGCAGATACGCAGTATTTT
CDR3aa: CASSRFSRADTQYF

abundance: -
j_gene: TRBJ1-1
d_gene: -
v_gene: TRBV9
CDR3nt: TGTGCCAGCAGCTCTAGCGTGGCAGGGGTAAAAGCTTTCTTT
CDR3aa: CASSSSVAGVKAFF

abundance: -
j_gene: TRBJ1-2
d_gene: -
v_gene: TRBV28
CDR3nt: TGTGCCAGCAGTGAGAGATCGGGACGGCTCTATGGCTACACCTTC
CDR3aa: CASSERSGRLYGYTF

abundance: -
j_gene: TRBJ2-7
d_gene: -
v_gene: TRBV4-1
CDR3nt: TGCGCCAGCAGCCAAGATCCGGGCCGATACTACGAGCAGTACTTC
CDR3aa: CASSQDPGRYYEQYF

abundance: -
j_gene: TRBJ1-1
d_gene: TRBD1
v_gene: TRBV7-8
CDR3nt: TGTGCCAGCAGCGTAAACTCTGGACAGGGGGGCACTGAAGCTTTCTTT
CDR3aa: CASSVNSGQGGTEAFF

abundance: -
j_gene: TRBJ1-1
d_gene: TRBD1
v_gene: TRBV18
CDR3nt: TGTGCCAGCTCAGAGACAGGGGATAACACTGAAGCTTTCTTT
CDR3aa: CASSETGDNTEAFF

abundance: -
j_gene: TRBJ1-5
d_gene: -
v_gene: TRBV19
CDR3nt: TGTGCCAGTAGTATAGTTTCAGGGATCAATCAGCCCCAGCATTTT
CDR3aa: CASSIVSGINQPQHF

abundance: -
j_gene: TRBJ2-4
d_gene: TRBD1
v_gene: TRBV29-1
CDR3nt: TGCAGCGTTGATGGGGGACAGGGGCGGGGCATTCAGTACTTC
CDR3aa: CSVDGGQGRGIQYF

abundance: -
j_gene: TRBJ2-7
d_gene: TRBD2
v_gene: TRBV30
CDR3nt: TGTGCCTGGAGTGTACAAGCTAGCGGGAGTCGGTACTTC
CDR3aa: CAWSVQASGSRYF

abundance: -
j_gene: TRBJ2-6
d_gene: -
v_gene: TRBV4-1
CDR3nt: TGCGCCAGCAGCCCTCCTCCGGGCTCTGGGGCCAACGTCCTGACTTTC
CDR3aa: CASSPPPGSGANVLTF

abundance: few
j_gene: TRBJ2-7
d_gene: -
v_gene: TRBV18
CDR3nt: TGTGCCAGCTCACCTGGGACTGTAGACGAGCAGTACTTC
CDR3aa: CASSPGTVDEQYF

abundance: -
j_gene: TRBJ1-1
d_gene: -
v_gene: TRBV28
CDR3nt: TGTGCCAGCAGCCCTTACCGGGACGTACTGAACACTGAAGCTTTCTTT
CDR3aa: CASSPYRDVLNTEAFF

abundance: -
j_gene: TRBJ2-5
d_gene: -
v_gene: TRBV5-4
CDR3nt: TGTGCCAGCAGCTTGGCCTTCGAGCGTTGGGGTCAAGAGACCCAGTACTTC
CDR3aa: CASSLAFERWGQETQYF

abundance: -
j_gene: TRBJ2-7
d_gene: -
v_gene: TRBV10-2
CDR3nt: TGCGCCAGCACCTGGACCGCTTCCTACGAGCAGTACTTC
CDR3aa: CASTWTASYEQYF

abundance: many
j_gene: TRBJ1-1
d_gene: TRBD1
v_gene: TRBV7-8
CDR3nt: TGTGCCAGCACCCGGCAGGGGGCTCTAACGGCTTTCTTT
CDR3aa: CASTRQGALTAFF

abundance: -
j_gene: TRBJ2-1
d_gene: -
v_gene: TRBV9
CDR3nt: TGTGCCAGCAGCGTAGGCGTCACCAATTACAATGAGCAGTTCTTC
CDR3aa: CASSVGVTNYNEQFF

abundance: -
j_gene: TRBJ2-1
d_gene: -
v_gene: TRBV5-1
CDR3nt: TGCGCCAGCAGCGCGGTCCCCTCCTACAATGAGCAGTTCTTC
CDR3aa: CASSAVPSYNEQFF

abundance: -
j_gene: TRBJ1-2
d_gene: -
v_gene: TRBV19
CDR3nt: TGTGCCAGTAGCCTGACAGTCGCCACCCCTCTATATGGCTACACCTTC
CDR3aa: CASSLTVATPLYGYTF

abundance: -
j_gene: TRBJ2-1
d_gene: TRBD2
v_gene: TRBV11-2
CDR3nt: TGTGCCAGCAGCTTAGCGACTAGCGGCTACAATGAGCAGTTCTTC
CDR3aa: CASSLATSGYNEQFF

abundance: -
j_gene: TRBJ2-2
d_gene: -
v_gene: TRBV5-8
CDR3nt: TGTGCCAGCAGTCCCGGGACACCTCTCGCCGGGGAGCTGTTTTTT
CDR3aa: CASSPGTPLAGELFF

abundance: -
j_gene: TRBJ2-3
d_gene: -
v_gene: TRBV5-1
CDR3nt: TGCGCCAGCAGCCACGACCGGTTAGATACGCAGTATTTT
CDR3aa: CASSHDRLDTQYF

abundance: once
j_gene: TRBJ2-5
d_gene: -
v_gene: TRBV18
CDR3nt: TGTGCCAGCTCATGGACGGGGGCAGAGACCCAGTACTTC
CDR3aa: CASSWTGAETQYF

abundance: -
j_gene: TRBJ1-5
d_gene: -
v_gene: TRBV19
CDR3nt: TGTGCCAGTAGTATACTTCGAACAACTAGCAATCAGCCCCAGCATTTT
CDR3aa: CASSILRTTSNQPQHF

abundance: few
j_gene: TRBJ2-2
d_gene: -
v_gene: TRBV4-1
CDR3nt: TGCGCCAGCAGCCAAGTCAATAGCGGCCCTGTGGGGGAGCTGTTTTTT
CDR3aa: CASSQVNSGPVGELFF